These 15 T cell receptor beta chains came from one sample sequenced in a study of cytomegalovirus exposure and HLA in healthy donors. PCR used 60 Vbeta primers and 13 Jbeta primers. Measured with immunoSEQ multiplex PCR; TCRdb has only the in-frame clones, and not every one. The sample shows under 120,000 clones, 65% of them seen only once. The sequencing input was PBMCs. The source is a man between 25 and 39 years old in good health and CMV-seropositive.

Comments on this clone: The sample contains more than one DNA sequence encoding this CDR3. The rearrangement uses TRBV10-2 and TRBJ2-3; 13 nucleotides match TRBD2. The CDR3 extends over 15 amino acids. The junction had 4 bases not matched to a gene; V was cut back by 4 bases and J by 6 bases. Germline V gene data show CDR1 as WSHSY and CDR2 as SAAADI. The CDR3 DNA follows: TGCGCCAGCAGTGCTACTAGCGGGGGGGCGGATACGCAGTATTTT. Encoded protein: CASSATSGGADTQYF.

The chain joins TRBV2 to TRBJ2-5; 12 bases are shared with TRBD2. The junction had 0 bases not matched to a gene; V was cut back by 6 bases and J by 4 bases. The CDR3 contains 13 residues. CDR1 and CDR2 (germline): SNHLY, FYNNEI. CDR3 nucleotides: TGTGCCAGCAGACTAGCGGGGGGAGAGACCCAGTACTTC. Protein: CASRLAGGETQYF.

V gene TRBV5-1 combines with J gene TRBJ2-7; 9 bases match TRBD1. The V gene's germline CDR1 is SGHRS and CDR2 YFSETQ. This CDR3 is built from 16 residues. The V segment lost 3 bases and the J segment 6 bases; nucleotides outside the gene matches: 13. The CDR3 nucleotides read TGCGCCAGCAGCTCGGCGGGACAGGGCAAAAGAGGCGAGCAGTACTTC. Amino acids: CASSSAGQGKRGEQYF.

The J gene is TRBJ1-1, the V gene TRBV11-2; D call uncertain. The CDR3 covers 15 residues. The germline V gene has CDR1 SGHAT and CDR2 FQNNGV. V was clipped by 1 base and J by 0 bases, with 9 bases between them. The CDR3 protein is CASSLAPVMNTEAFF. CDR3 sequence (DNA): TGTGCCAGCAGCTTAGCCCCGGTCATGAACACTGAAGCTTTCTTT.

V usage is TRBV19 and J usage is TRBJ2-7; D might be TRBD1 (6 bases). From germline, CDR1 is LNHDA and CDR2 SQIVND (reference sequence). The germline V and J ends were trimmed by 1 base and 6 bases, with 13 bases remaining between them. This CDR3 is 14 amino acids long. The CDR3 DNA reads as TGTGCCAGTAGTATAGTTCCAGGGGCAAGCGAGCAGTACTTC. Protein sequence: CASSIVPGASEQYF.

The chain's CDR3 is CASSRGTSGTDTQYF. CDR3 DNA sequence: TGTGCCAGCAGCCGCGGGACTAGCGGCACAGATACGCAGTATTTT. The V and J genes are TRBV4-2 and TRBJ2-3; 10 bases match TRBD2. Germline V CDR1 and CDR2: LGHNA, YNFKEQ. Losses at the gene ends were 4 bases for V and 1 base for J; bases not matched to a gene: 2. The CDR3 has 15 residues.

This clone has a handful of counts. The V gene is TRBV10-3, the J gene TRBJ1-2, with D maybe TRBD1 (6 bases). This CDR3 region has 15 residues. In germline, CDR1 is ENHRY, CDR2 SYGVKD. Trimming took 3 bases from V and 7 from J, leaving 18 bases between them. CDR3 sequence: CAISDPKTGFGGYTF. For the CDR3, the DNA is TGTGCCATCAGTGACCCGAAGACAGGTTTCGGTGGCTACACCTTC.

The rearrangement joins TRBV5-1 to TRBJ1-1, with D tentatively TRBD1 (5 bases). The CDR3 has 14 amino acids. V was clipped by 2 bases and J by 0 bases, with 8 bases between them. Per germline, CDR1 SGHRS and CDR2 YFSETQ. The CDR3 coding sequence is TGCGCCAGCAGCTTCGGGGGGGTGAACACTGAAGCTTTCTTT. Amino acids: CASSFGGVNTEAFF.

This sequence joins TRBV7-8 and TRBJ2-5, with TRBD2 matching 12 bases. The CDR3 extends over 16 amino acids. Germline trimming cut 5 bases from V and 1 base from J; bases unmatched to any gene: 5. Germline assignment: CDR1 SGHVS and CDR2 FQNEAQ. The CDR3 sequence: CASSARLAGVQETQYF. The CDR3 DNA reads as TGTGCCAGCAGCGCTAGACTAGCGGGGGTCCAAGAGACCCAGTACTTC.

This chain connects TRBV5-6 to TRBJ2-1; D is uncertain. CDR3 length: 12 residues. Germline V lookup: CDR1 SGHDT, CDR2 YYEEEE. V lost 0 bases to trimming and J lost 5 bases, with 3 bases between them. CDR3 nucleotide sequence: TGTGCCAGCAGCTTGGCAAACAATGAGCAGTTCTTC. The encoded protein is CASSLANNEQFF.

The CDR3 is CSVGDAGTASLDTF. For the CDR3, the DNA is TGCAGCGTTGGGGACGCGGGGACAGCCTCCCTCGACACCTTC. This chain joins TRBV29-1 and TRBJ1-2; the match to TRBD1 covers 7 bases. Germline V gives CDR1 SQVTM, CDR2 ANQGSEA. V dropped 4 bases and J dropped 12; count of bases not matched to a gene: 17. The CDR3 runs to 14 residues.

CDR3 in DNA: TGCGCCAGCAGCTTGGGAGCGACCACCGGGGAGCTGTTTTTT. Translating it yields CASSLGATTGELFF. The chain carries TRBV5-1 and TRBJ2-2; D uncertain. From germline, CDR1 is SGHRS and CDR2 YFSETQ. This CDR3 spans 14 amino acids. The V end was cut by 0 bases, the J end by 4 bases, with 7 bases between.

This clone appeared a few times. The gene calls are TRBV5-1 and TRBJ1-1; D remains ambiguous. This CDR3 is 14 amino acids long. In germline, CDR1 is SGHRS, CDR2 YFSETQ. Trimming removed 4 bases at V and 0 bases at J, with 10 bases between. The CDR3 spells CASSETQLNTEAFF. The DNA for the CDR3 is TGCGCCAGCAGCGAAACACAACTGAACACTGAAGCTTTCTTT.

The chain joins TRBV6-7 to TRBJ2-3; 14 nucleotides align to TRBD2. TRBV6-7 is an ORF; its function is uncertain. Germline trimming cut 5 bases from V and 2 bases from J; bases unmatched to any gene: 9. The CDR3 contains 18 residues. CDR3 sequence (DNA): TGTGCCAGCAGTCGCGTGGGACTAGCGGGGGCCCTCACAGATACGCAGTATTTT. It yields the protein CASSRVGLAGALTDTQYF.

The table lists this clone with a few counts. The V call is TRBV27, the J call TRBJ2-5, with D unclear. The J call is doubtful: the DNA matches TRBJ2-7 better. Germline V gene sequence: CDR1 MNHEY, CDR2 SMNVEV (reference sequence). The CDR3 has 11 residues. The CDR3 region is CASSDTYEQYF. CDR3 nucleotides: TGTGCCAGCAGTGACACCTACGAGCAGTACTTC.